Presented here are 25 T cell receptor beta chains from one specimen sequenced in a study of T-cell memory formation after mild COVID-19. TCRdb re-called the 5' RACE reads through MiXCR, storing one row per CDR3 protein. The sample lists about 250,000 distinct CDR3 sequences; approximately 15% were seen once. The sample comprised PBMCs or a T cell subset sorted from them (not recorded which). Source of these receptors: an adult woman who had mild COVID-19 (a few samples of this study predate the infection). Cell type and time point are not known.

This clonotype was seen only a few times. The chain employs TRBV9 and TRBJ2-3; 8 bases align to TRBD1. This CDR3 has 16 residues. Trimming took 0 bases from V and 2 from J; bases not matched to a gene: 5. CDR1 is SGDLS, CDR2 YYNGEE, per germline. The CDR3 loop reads CASSVDSGGTTDTQYF. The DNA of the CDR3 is TGTGCCAGCAGCGTAGACTCAGGGGGCACCACAGATACGCAGTATTTT.

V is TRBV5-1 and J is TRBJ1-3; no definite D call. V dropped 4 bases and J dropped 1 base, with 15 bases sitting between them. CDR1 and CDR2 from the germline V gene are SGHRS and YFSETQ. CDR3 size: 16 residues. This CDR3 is CASSRLPESSGNTIYF. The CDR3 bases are TGCGCCAGCAGCCGTCTCCCGGAGTCGTCTGGAAACACCATATATTTT.

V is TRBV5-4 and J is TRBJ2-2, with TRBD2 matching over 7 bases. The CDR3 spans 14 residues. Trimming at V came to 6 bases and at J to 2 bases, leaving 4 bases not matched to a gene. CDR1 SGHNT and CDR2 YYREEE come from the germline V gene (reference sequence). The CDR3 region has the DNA TGTGCCAGCACCCGCGGGGGAAACACCGGGGAGCTGTTTTTT. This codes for CASTRGGNTGELFF.

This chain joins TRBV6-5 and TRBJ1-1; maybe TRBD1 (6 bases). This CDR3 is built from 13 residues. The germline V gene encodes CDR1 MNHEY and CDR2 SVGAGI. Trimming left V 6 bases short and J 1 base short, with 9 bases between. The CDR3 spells CASRTGPNTEAFF. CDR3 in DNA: TGTGCCAGCAGAACAGGGCCGAACACTGAAGCTTTCTTT.

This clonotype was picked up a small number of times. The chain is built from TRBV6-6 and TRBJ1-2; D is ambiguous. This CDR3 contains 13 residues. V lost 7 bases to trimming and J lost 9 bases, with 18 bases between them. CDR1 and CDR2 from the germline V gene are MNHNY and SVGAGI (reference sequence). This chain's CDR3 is CASTTSGLISYTF. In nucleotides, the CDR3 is TGTGCCAGCACGACGTCCGGGCTAATAAGCTACACCTTC.

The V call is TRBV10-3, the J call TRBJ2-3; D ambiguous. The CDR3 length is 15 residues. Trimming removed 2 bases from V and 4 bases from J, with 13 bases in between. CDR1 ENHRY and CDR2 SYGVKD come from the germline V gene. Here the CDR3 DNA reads TGTGCCATCAGTGAGGGTGTTAAACGAGCAGATACGCAGTATTTT. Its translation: CAISEGVKRADTQYF.

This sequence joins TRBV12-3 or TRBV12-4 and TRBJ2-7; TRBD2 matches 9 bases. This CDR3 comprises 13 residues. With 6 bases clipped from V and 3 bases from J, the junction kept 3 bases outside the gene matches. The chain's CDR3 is CASRGLALYEQYF. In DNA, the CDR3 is TGTGCCAGCAGGGGACTAGCCCTCTACGAGCAGTACTTC.

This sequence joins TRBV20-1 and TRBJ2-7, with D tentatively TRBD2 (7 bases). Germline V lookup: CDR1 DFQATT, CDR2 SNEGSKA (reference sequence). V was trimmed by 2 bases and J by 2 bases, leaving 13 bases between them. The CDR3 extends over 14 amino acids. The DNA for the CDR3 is TGCAGTGCTAGAAGTCGCGGGGGCACCTACGAGCAGTACTTC. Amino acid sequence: CSARSRGGTYEQYF.

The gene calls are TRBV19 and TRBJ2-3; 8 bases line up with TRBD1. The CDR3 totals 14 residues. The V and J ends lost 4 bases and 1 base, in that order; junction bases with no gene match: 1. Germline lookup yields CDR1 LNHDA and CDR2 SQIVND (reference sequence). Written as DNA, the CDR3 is TGTGCCAGTAGTAAGACAGGGGGCACAGATACGCAGTATTTT. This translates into CASSKTGGTDTQYF.

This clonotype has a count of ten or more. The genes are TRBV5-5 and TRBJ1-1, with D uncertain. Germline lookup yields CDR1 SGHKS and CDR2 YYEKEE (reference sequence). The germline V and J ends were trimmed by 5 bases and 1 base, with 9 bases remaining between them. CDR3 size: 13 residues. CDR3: CASRVGSNTEAFF. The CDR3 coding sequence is TGTGCCAGCAGGGTGGGTTCGAACACTGAAGCTTTCTTT.

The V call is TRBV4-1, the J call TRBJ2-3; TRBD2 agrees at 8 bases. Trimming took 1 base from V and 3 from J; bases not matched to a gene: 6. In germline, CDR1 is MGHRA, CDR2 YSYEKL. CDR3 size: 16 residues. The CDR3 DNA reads TGCGCCAGCAGCCAAGGAACTAGCGGCCTTACAGATACGCAGTATTTT. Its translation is CASSQGTSGLTDTQYF.

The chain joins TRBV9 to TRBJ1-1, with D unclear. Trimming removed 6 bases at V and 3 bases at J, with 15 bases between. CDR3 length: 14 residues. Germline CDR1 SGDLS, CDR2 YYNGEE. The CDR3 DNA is TGTGCCAGCACGAAATACCCGGAGGACACTGAAGCTTTCTTT. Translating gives CASTKYPEDTEAFF.

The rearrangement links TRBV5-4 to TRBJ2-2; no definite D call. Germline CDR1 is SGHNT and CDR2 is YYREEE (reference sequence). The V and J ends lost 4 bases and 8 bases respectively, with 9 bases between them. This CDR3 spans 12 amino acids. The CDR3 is CASSPVEGELFF. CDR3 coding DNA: TGTGCCAGCAGCCCCGTAGAAGGGGAGCTGTTTTTT.

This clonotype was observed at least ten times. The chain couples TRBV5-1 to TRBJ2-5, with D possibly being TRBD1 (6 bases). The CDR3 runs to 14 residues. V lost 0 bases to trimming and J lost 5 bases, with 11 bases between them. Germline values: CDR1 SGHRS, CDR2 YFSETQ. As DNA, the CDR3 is TGCGCCAGCAGCTTGGGGACAGAGTCGGAGACCCAGTACTTC. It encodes CASSLGTESETQYF.

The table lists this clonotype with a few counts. CDR3 sequence (DNA): TGTGCCACCACTGCGGTAGATAGCAATCAGCCCCAGCATTTT. It encodes CATTAVDSNQPQHF. The V call is TRBV6-6, the J call TRBJ1-5; D unclear. CDR3 size: 14 residues. Per the germline V gene, CDR1 is MNHNY and CDR2 is SVGAGI (reference sequence). V lost 10 bases, J lost 0 bases, and 13 bases lay in between.

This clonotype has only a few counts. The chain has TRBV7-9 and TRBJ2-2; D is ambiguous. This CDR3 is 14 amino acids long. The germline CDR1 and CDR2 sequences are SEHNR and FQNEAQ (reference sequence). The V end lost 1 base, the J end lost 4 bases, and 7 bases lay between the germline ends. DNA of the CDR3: TGTGCCAGCAGCTTAGGCAGGAGCACCGGGGAGCTGTTTTTT. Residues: CASSLGRSTGELFF.

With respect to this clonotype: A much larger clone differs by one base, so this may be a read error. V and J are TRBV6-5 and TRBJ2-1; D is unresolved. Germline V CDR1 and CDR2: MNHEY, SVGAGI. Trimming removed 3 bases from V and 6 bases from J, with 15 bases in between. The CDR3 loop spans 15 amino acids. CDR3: CASSYLMGRSNEQFF. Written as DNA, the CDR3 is TGTGCCAGCAGTTATCTAATGGGCAGGAGCAATGAGCAGTTCTTC.

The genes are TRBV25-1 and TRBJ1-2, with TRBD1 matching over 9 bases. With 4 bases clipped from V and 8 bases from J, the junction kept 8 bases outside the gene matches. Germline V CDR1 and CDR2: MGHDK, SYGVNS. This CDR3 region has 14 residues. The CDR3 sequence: CASSAQGALRGYTF. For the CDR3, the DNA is TGTGCCAGCAGTGCACAGGGGGCGCTTAGGGGCTACACCTTC.

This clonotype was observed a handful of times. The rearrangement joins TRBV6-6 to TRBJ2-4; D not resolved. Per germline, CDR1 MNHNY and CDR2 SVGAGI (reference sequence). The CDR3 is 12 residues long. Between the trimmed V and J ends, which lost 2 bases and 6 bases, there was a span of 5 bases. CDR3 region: CASSYSLNIQYF. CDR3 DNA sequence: TGTGCCAGCAGTTACAGTTTAAACATTCAGTACTTC.

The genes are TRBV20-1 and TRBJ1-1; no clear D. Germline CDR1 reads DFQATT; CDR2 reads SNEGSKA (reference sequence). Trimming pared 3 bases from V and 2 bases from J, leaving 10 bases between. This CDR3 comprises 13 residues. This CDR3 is CSASTSVNTEAFF. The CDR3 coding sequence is TGCAGTGCTAGCACGTCCGTTAACACTGAAGCTTTCTTT.

CDR3 nucleotides: TGTGCCAGCAGCCCCGCGATGCGTAGGGGGACAGATACGCAGTATTTT. The encoded protein is CASSPAMRRGTDTQYF. This chain joins TRBV7-6 and TRBJ2-3, with a possible D match to TRBD1 (6 bases). Germline assignment: CDR1 SGHVS and CDR2 FNYEAQ. V was pared by 5 bases and J by 3 bases, with 18 bases between. This CDR3 contains 16 residues.

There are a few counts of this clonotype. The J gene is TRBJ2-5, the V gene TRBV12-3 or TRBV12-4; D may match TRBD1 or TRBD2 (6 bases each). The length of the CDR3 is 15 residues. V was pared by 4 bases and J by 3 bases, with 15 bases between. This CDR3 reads CASSSPTGAEETQYF. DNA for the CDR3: TGTGCCAGCAGTTCCCCAACGGGGGCAGAAGAGACCCAGTACTTC.

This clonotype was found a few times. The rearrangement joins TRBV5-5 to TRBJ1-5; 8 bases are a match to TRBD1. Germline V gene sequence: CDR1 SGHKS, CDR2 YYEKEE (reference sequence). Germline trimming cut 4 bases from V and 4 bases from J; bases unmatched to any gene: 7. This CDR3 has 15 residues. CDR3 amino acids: CASSEGTGGNQPQHF. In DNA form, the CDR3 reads TGTGCCAGCAGCGAGGGGACAGGAGGGAATCAGCCCCAGCATTTT. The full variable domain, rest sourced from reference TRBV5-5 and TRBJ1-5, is DAGVTQSPTHLIKTRGQQVTLRCSPISGHKSVSWYQQVLGQGPQFIFQYYEKEERGRGNFPDRFSARQFPNYSSELNVNALLLGDSALYLCASSEGTGGNQPQHFGDGTRLSIL.

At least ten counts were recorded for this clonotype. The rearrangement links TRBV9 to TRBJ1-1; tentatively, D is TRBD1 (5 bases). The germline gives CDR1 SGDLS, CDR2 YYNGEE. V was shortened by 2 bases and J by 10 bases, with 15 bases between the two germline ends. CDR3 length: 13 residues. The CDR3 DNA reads TGTGCCAGCAGCGTGGAACTGGAGGGGCGAGCTTTCTTT. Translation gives CASSVELEGRAFF.

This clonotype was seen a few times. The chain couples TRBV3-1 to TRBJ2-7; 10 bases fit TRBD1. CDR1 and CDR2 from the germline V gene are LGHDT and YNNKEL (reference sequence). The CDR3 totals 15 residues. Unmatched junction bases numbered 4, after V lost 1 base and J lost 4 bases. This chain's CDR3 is CASSQVTGQGYEQYF. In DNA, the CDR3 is TGTGCCAGCAGCCAAGTGACGGGACAGGGGTACGAGCAGTACTTC.